Following are 32 T cell receptor beta chains from one sample sequenced in a study of T cell responses to AZD1222 COVID-19 vaccine. Measured with immunoSEQ multiplex PCR; TCRdb has only the in-frame clones, and not every one. Of more than 95,000 clones in the sample, around nine tenths were seen once. The sequencing used peripheral blood, collected 28 days after the second AZD1222 dose. All receptors come from an adult who received the AZD1222 COVID-19 vaccine.

The chain carries TRBV3-1 (or the pseudogene TRBV3-2) and TRBJ1-5; D not resolved. CDR3 length: 14 amino acids. Trimming took 1 base from V and 9 from J, leaving 13 bases between them. The germline V gene encodes CDR1 LGHDT and CDR2 YNNKEL (reference sequence). CDR3 coding DNA: TGTGCCAGCAGCCAAGGGCAGGCCGCCTCGCCCCAGCATTTT. Protein product: CASSQGQAASPQHF.

A single count supports this clone. The V gene is TRBV19, the J gene TRBJ2-2; 11 positions match TRBD1. The CDR3 totals 14 residues. V trimming: 9 bases; J trimming: 5 bases; junction bases outside the gene matches: 5. Germline V gene data show CDR1 as LNHDA and CDR2 as SQIVND (reference sequence). The chain's CDR3 is CASRTGGQTGELFF. Written as DNA, the CDR3 is TGTGCCAGCCGGACAGGGGGCCAAACCGGGGAGCTGTTTTTT. The full variable domain, in which reference TRBV19 and TRBJ2-2 provide the parts outside the CDR3, is DGGITQSPKYLFRKEGQNVTLSCEQNLNHDAMYWYRQDPGQGLRLIYYSQIVNDFQKGDIAEGYSVSREKKESFPLTVTSAQKNPTAFYLCASRTGGQTGELFFGEGSRLTVL.

The chain couples TRBV9 to TRBJ2-1; D gene unclear. CDR3 length: 14 residues. Germline V lookup: CDR1 SGDLS, CDR2 YYNGEE. Trimming stripped 0 bases from V and 3 bases from J, with 7 bases between. CDR3 in amino acids: CASSVGDLYNEQFF. CDR3 nucleotides: TGTGCCAGCAGCGTAGGGGATCTCTACAATGAGCAGTTCTTC.

This clone was seen a few times. The V gene is TRBV24-1, the J gene TRBJ1-5; TRBD1 agrees at 7 bases. This CDR3 contains 18 residues. Unmatched junction bases numbered 12, after V lost 3 bases and J lost 2 bases. CDR1 KGHDR and CDR2 SFDVKD come from the germline V gene. In DNA form, the CDR3 reads TGTGCCACCAGTGATCCCGGGCAGGGGGAAAATGGCAATCAGCCCCAGCATTTT. It specifies CATSDPGQGENGNQPQHF.

This clone is a singleton in its sample. The rearrangement joins TRBV9 to TRBJ2-3; 9 bases map to TRBD2. Germline trimming cut 3 bases from V and 5 bases from J; bases unmatched to any gene: 13. This CDR3 has 17 residues. CDR1 and CDR2 (germline): SGDLS, YYNGEE. CDR3 region: CASSGTEAGGPGDTQYF. The CDR3 region has the DNA TGTGCCAGCAGCGGAACCGAGGCGGGAGGGCCGGGAGATACGCAGTATTTT.

The count of this clone is one. V and J are TRBV5-1 and TRBJ1-1, with D unclear. V was shortened by 2 bases and J by 0 bases, with 5 bases between the two germline ends. This CDR3 region has 13 residues. The germline gives CDR1 SGHRS, CDR2 YFSETQ. CDR3: CASSFEMNTEAFF. In DNA, the CDR3 is TGCGCCAGCAGCTTTGAAATGAACACTGAAGCTTTCTTT.

The chain couples TRBV27 to TRBJ1-6; D might be TRBD1 (5 bases). The CDR3 extends over 15 amino acids. V lost 5 bases, J lost 7 bases, and 15 bases lay in between. In germline, CDR1 is MNHEY, CDR2 SMNVEV (reference sequence). The CDR3 DNA reads as TGTGCCAGCAGTCCGGGGCCTTCGGACAATTCACCCCTCCACTTT. This gives the protein CASSPGPSDNSPLHF.

This clone was recorded once. The V call is TRBV6-5, the J call TRBJ2-5; 14 bases agree with TRBD2. This CDR3 is 16 amino acids long. The ends lost 2 bases at V and 5 bases at J; junction bases unmatched: 4. CDR1 and CDR2 from the germline V gene are MNHEY and SVGAGI. CDR3: CASSYQTSGGEETQYF. Here the CDR3 DNA reads TGTGCCAGCAGTTACCAGACTAGCGGGGGGGAGGAGACCCAGTACTTC.

This chain joins TRBV7-9 and TRBJ1-1; no definite D call. This CDR3 has 15 residues. Germline CDR1 is SEHNR and CDR2 is FQNEAQ (reference sequence). V was pared by 3 bases and J by 4 bases, with 15 bases between. The CDR3: CASSLLGQRGTEAFF. As DNA, the CDR3 is TGTGCCAGCAGCTTGCTCGGGCAACGAGGCACTGAAGCTTTCTTT.

The rearrangement joins TRBV6-5 to TRBJ2-2; D is undetermined. Germline V gene sequence: CDR1 MNHEY, CDR2 SVGAGI. V dropped 2 bases and J dropped 5 bases, with 9 bases sitting between them. This CDR3 has 14 residues. The CDR3 loop reads CASSYTGRTGELFF. The CDR3 nucleotides are TGTGCCAGCAGTTACACCGGGCGAACCGGGGAGCTGTTTTTT.

The gene calls are TRBV9 and TRBJ1-3; possibly TRBD1 for D (6 bases). Germline V gene data show CDR1 as SGDLS and CDR2 as YYNGEE. Trimming took off 0 bases at V and 6 bases at J, with 16 bases between the two ends. The length of the CDR3 is 16 residues. The chain's CDR3 is CASSVVPQGPENTIYF. CDR3 coding DNA: TGTGCCAGCAGCGTAGTCCCGCAGGGGCCCGAAAACACCATATATTTT.

V is TRBV2 and J is TRBJ2-4; TRBD1 is a possible D gene (5 bases). With 0 bases removed from V and 4 bases from J, the gap between germline ends came to 10 bases. The CDR3 contains 15 residues. In germline, CDR1 is SNHLY, CDR2 FYNNEI. The CDR3 reads CASSEAARVKNIQYF. The CDR3 DNA follows: TGTGCCAGCAGTGAAGCGGCCAGGGTTAAAAACATTCAGTACTTC.

This sequence joins TRBV28 and TRBJ1-6; TRBD1 might be the D (5 bases). The CDR3 runs 15 residues. Between the trimmed V and J ends, which lost 7 bases and 3 bases, there was a span of 13 bases. Looked up from germline, CDR1 is MDHEN and CDR2 is SYDVKM. The DNA for the CDR3 is TGTGCCAGCATAAAGGGAGGGGTCTATAATTCACCCCTCCACTTT. This sequence encodes CASIKGGVYNSPLHF.

CDR3 in amino acids: CASSIAPGTPHEQYF. In DNA form, the CDR3 reads TGTGCCAGTAGTATAGCACCGGGTACCCCCCACGAGCAGTACTTC. The chain couples TRBV19 to TRBJ2-7; D not resolved. In germline, CDR1 is LNHDA, CDR2 SQIVND (reference sequence). The CDR3 consists of 15 residues. Deletions cut 1 base from V and 5 bases from J, with 15 bases between.

V usage is TRBV14 and J usage is TRBJ2-1; D possibly corresponds to TRBD2 (6 bases). CDR1 and CDR2 (germline): SGHDN, FVKESK. V lost 0 bases and J lost 10, with 13 bases in between. This CDR3 contains 14 residues. CDR3 amino acids: CASSQEAAAGEQFF. DNA of the CDR3: TGTGCCAGCAGCCAAGAGGCCGCGGCGGGGGAGCAGTTCTTC. The whole variable domain, remainder taken from reference TRBV14 and TRBJ2-1, is EAGVTQFPSHSVIEKGQTVTLRCDPISGHDNLYWYRRVMGKEIKFLLHFVKESKQDESGMPNNRFLAERTGGTYSTLKVQPAELEDSGVYFCASSQEAAAGEQFFGPGTRLTVL.

This chain links TRBV5-8 with TRBJ2-7, with 10 bases that match TRBD2. Losses at the gene ends were 0 bases for V and 7 bases for J; bases not matched to a gene: 7. Germline assignment: CDR1 SGHTS and CDR2 YDEGEE. The CDR3 runs 15 residues. CDR3 region: CASSLGAGGPEEQYF. The CDR3 DNA follows: TGTGCCAGCAGCTTGGGAGCGGGAGGGCCAGAAGAGCAGTACTTC.

This clone has more than one count but fewer than ten. The chain joins TRBV6-5 to TRBJ1-6, with D hard to call. Trimming cost V 2 bases and J 6 bases, with 14 bases left between them. Germline V gene data show CDR1 as MNHEY and CDR2 as SVGAGI. The CDR3 covers 16 residues. This chain's CDR3 is CASSYGSRRVNSPLHF. The CDR3, as DNA: TGTGCCAGCAGTTACGGGTCACGGCGAGTTAATTCACCCCTCCACTTT.

The rearrangement joins TRBV6-5 to TRBJ1-4; 7 bases fit TRBD1. V lost 0 bases to trimming and J lost 7 bases; unmatched junction nucleotides: 2. The CDR3 is 14 amino acids. Germline V gene sequence: CDR1 MNHEY, CDR2 SVGAGI. The CDR3 DNA reads TGTGCCAGCAGTTACTCAGGGGGCGGTGAAAAACTGTTTTTT. The encoded protein is CASSYSGGGEKLFF.

CDR3 in amino acids: CASSPPGDTEAFF. CDR3 nucleotide sequence: TGTGCCAGCAGCCCCCCCGGGGACACTGAAGCTTTCTTT. The chain links TRBV2 to TRBJ1-1; D not resolved. There are 13 residues in the CDR3. The V end lost 6 bases, the J end lost 3 bases, and 11 bases lay between the germline ends. Germline CDR1 SNHLY, CDR2 FYNNEI. Full variable domain (remainder filled in from reference TRBV2 and TRBJ1-1): EPEVTQTPSHQVTQMGQEVILRCVPISNHLYFYWYRQILGQKVEFLVSFYNNEISEKSEIFDDQFSVERPDGSNFTLKIRSTKLEDSAMYFCASSPPGDTEAFFGQGTRLTVV.

CDR3 nucleotide sequence: TGTGCCAGCAGCTTAGGGTCGTGGGGCCGTGGCACCGGGGAGCTGTTTTTT. Residues: CASSLGSWGRGTGELFF. The V and J genes are TRBV11-2 and TRBJ2-2, with D possibly TRBD1 on 5 matching bases. The CDR3 contains 17 residues. CDR1 SGHAT and CDR2 FQNNGV come from the germline V gene. Trimming stripped 1 base from V and 4 bases from J, with 16 bases between.

V usage is TRBV19 and J usage is TRBJ2-5; 7 bases line up with TRBD2. Losses at the gene ends were 1 base for V and 3 bases for J; bases not matched to a gene: 5. CDR3 length: 15 amino acids. Looked up from germline, CDR1 is LNHDA and CDR2 is SQIVND (reference sequence). The CDR3 loop is CASSIVASGKETQYF. The CDR3, as DNA: TGTGCCAGTAGTATAGTGGCTAGCGGTAAAGAGACCCAGTACTTC.

This clone appeared once. The genes are TRBV7-3 and TRBJ2-7, with TRBD2 matching 10 bases. With 5 bases clipped from V and 3 bases from J, the junction kept 13 bases outside the gene matches. CDR3 length equals 17 residues. CDR1 is SGHTA, CDR2 FQGTGA, per germline. The CDR3 loop reads CASSPSAGGPSCYEQYF. The CDR3 bases are TGTGCCAGCAGCCCTTCAGCGGGAGGGCCTTCCTGCTACGAGCAGTACTTC.

The J gene is TRBJ2-3, the V gene TRBV27; tentatively, D is TRBD2 (7 bases). Trimming took 0 bases from V and 3 from J, leaving 13 bases between them. The CDR3 extends over 16 amino acids. Germline V lookup: CDR1 MNHEY, CDR2 SMNVEV (reference sequence). In DNA, the CDR3 is TGTGCCAGCAGTTTATCTGGGGGGGCGCTTACAGATACGCAGTATTTT. Protein sequence: CASSLSGGALTDTQYF.

The chain links TRBV13 to TRBJ2-7, with TRBD1 matching 9 bases. The CDR3 is 14 residues long. J lost 1 base, V lost 5 bases, and 3 bases had no gene match. Germline CDR1 reads PRHDT; CDR2 reads FYEKMQ (reference sequence). The DNA for the CDR3 is TGTGCCAGCAGCCCGGGACAGGGTTCCTACGAGCAGTACTTC. It is translated as CASSPGQGSYEQYF.

The chain combines TRBV14 with TRBJ1-2; 8 bases line up with TRBD1. The junction had 10 bases not matched to a gene; V was cut back by 1 base and J by 0 bases. Germline CDR1 and CDR2: SGHDN and FVKESK. The length of the CDR3 is 18 residues. CDR3 DNA sequence: TGTGCCAGCAGCCAAGTTACAAACAGGGGGACAGCTAACTATGGCTACACCTTC. Residues: CASSQVTNRGTANYGYTF.

The chain recombines TRBV5-1 with TRBJ2-4, with D hard to call. The V end lost 9 bases, the J end lost 0 bases, and 4 bases lay between the germline ends. From germline, CDR1 is SGHRS and CDR2 YFSETQ. The CDR3 is 11 amino acids. The CDR3: CANLAKNIQYF. As DNA, the CDR3 is TGCGCCAACCTAGCCAAAAACATTCAGTACTTC.

The V and J genes are TRBV5-5 and TRBJ1-5; tentatively, D is TRBD1 (6 bases). The length of the CDR3 is 17 residues. V gave up 0 bases and J gave up 3 bases, with 16 bases separating them. Germline values: CDR1 SGHKS, CDR2 YYEKEE (reference sequence). CDR3 loop: CASSLALAGQINQPQHF. CDR3 in DNA: TGTGCCAGCAGCTTGGCTCTAGCAGGACAGATCAATCAGCCCCAGCATTTT.

V usage is TRBV3-1 (or the pseudogene TRBV3-2) and J usage is TRBJ2-7; 7 nucleotides match TRBD1. CDR1 and CDR2 (germline): LGHDT, YNNKEL (reference sequence). This CDR3 contains 17 residues. V gave up 4 bases and J gave up 3 bases; unmatched junction bases: 15. The CDR3 protein is CASSREPTGTVNYEQYF. As DNA, the CDR3 is TGTGCCAGCAGCCGAGAACCTACCGGGACAGTGAACTACGAGCAGTACTTC.

The genes are TRBV7-2 and TRBJ2-1; 12 bases line up with TRBD2. V dropped 5 bases and J dropped 9; count of bases not matched to a gene: 8. This CDR3 contains 15 residues. Germline V gene data show CDR1 as SGHTA and CDR2 as FQGNSA. Written as DNA, the CDR3 is TGTGCCAGCAGCCTCACTAGCGGGGGGCGGGGTGAGCAGTTCTTC. It specifies CASSLTSGGRGEQFF.

The V gene is TRBV11-2, the J gene TRBJ2-7, with unresolved D. V was cut by 1 base and J by 2 bases, with 3 bases left in between. The CDR3 spans 12 residues. Germline CDR1 is SGHAT and CDR2 is FQNNGV. CDR3 coding DNA: TGTGCCAGCAGCTTAGGCGCCTACGAGCAGTACTTC. This sequence encodes CASSLGAYEQYF.

The rearrangement joins TRBV5-5 to TRBJ2-2; D unresolved. The CDR3 is made up of 13 amino acids. The V end was cut by 6 bases, the J end by 5 bases, with 11 bases between. CDR1 is SGHKS, CDR2 YYEKEE, per germline (reference sequence). The CDR3 coding sequence is TGTGCCAGCAACCGAGATTGGACCGGGGAGCTGTTTTTT. The encoded protein is CASNRDWTGELFF.

The chain has TRBV7-8 and TRBJ2-7, with a weak D call TRBD2 (5 bases). V gave up 1 base and J gave up 1 base, with 8 bases separating them. The CDR3 sequence is 14 residues long. Germline values: CDR1 SGHVS, CDR2 FQNEAQ. The CDR3 loop reads CASSLVRVSYEQYF. DNA for the CDR3: TGTGCCAGCAGCTTAGTGAGGGTTTCCTACGAGCAGTACTTC. The complete variable domain, with remaining parts taken from reference TRBV7-8 and TRBJ2-7, reads GAGVSQSPRYKVAKRGQDVALRCDPISGHVSLFWYQQALGQGPEFLTYFQNEAQLDKSGLPSDRFFAERPEGSVSTLKIQRTQQEDSAVYLCASSLVRVSYEQYFGPGTRLTVT.